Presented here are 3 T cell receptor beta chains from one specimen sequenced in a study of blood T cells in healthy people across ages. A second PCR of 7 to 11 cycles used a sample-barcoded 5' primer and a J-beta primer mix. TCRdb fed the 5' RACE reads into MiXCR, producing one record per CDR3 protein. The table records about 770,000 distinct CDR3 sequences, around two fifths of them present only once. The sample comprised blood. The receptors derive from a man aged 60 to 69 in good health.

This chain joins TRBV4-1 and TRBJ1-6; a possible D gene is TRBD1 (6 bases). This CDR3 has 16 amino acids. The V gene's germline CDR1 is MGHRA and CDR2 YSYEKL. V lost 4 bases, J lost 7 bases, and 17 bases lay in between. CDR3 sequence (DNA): TGCGCCAGCAGCCTAGCTTCCCGCACAGGGAATTCACCCCTCCACTTT. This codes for CASSLASRTGNSPLHF.

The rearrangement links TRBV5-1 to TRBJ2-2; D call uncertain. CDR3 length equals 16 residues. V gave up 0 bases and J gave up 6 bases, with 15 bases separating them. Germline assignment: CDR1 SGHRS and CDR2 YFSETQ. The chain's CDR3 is CASSLADPSRPGELFF. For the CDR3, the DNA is TGCGCCAGCAGCTTGGCGGACCCCTCCCGTCCCGGGGAGCTGTTTTTT.

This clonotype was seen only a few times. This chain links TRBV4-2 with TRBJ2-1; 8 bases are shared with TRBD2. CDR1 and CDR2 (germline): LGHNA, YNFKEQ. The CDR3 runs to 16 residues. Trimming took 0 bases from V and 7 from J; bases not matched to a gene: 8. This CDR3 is CASSQDLSGGLNEQFF. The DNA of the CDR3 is TGTGCCAGCAGCCAAGATCTAAGCGGGGGACTGAATGAGCAGTTCTTC.